This T cell receptor beta chain emerged from a study of blood T cells in healthy people across ages. This clonotype showed up just once. Its antigen remains unknown. The junction and the germline gene differ at one end; a read error may be behind it. Study outcomes and limitations: Older age went with lower TCR beta diversity per million T cells, in a roughly linear way.

Next came a second PCR, run for about 7 to 12 cycles, which used a sample-barcoded 5' primer along with a J-beta primer mix. Every sample returned 2.5 million or more CDR3-containing paired-end reads. A single record per CDR3 protein comes from TCRdb applying MiXCR to the 5' RACE reads. The sample shows about 1.5 million distinct CDR3 sequences, about 42% of them seen only once. Germline lookup yields CDR1 SGHRS and CDR2 YFSETQ. The CDR3 contains 14 residues. Total RNA, at least 6 micrograms per sample, came from PBMCs. Sequenced sample: blood. The rearrangement uses TRBV5-1 and TRBJ1-1; the D is unclear. The clonotype comes from a woman aged 18-29 years in good health. CDR3 residues: CANSLRTGNTEAFF. The CDR3 nucleotides read TGCGCCAACAGCCTACGGACGGGGAACACTGAAGCTTTCTTT.